Below, 21 T cell receptor beta chains from the same sample are listed, as sequenced in a study of T-cell reconstitution after alpha-beta-depleted transplantation in children. TCRbeta library preparation incorporated unique molecular identifiers. TCRdb re-analysed the PCR reads in MiXCR, keeping a single row per CDR3 protein. Of about 480,000 distinct CDR3 sequences in the sample, roughly an eighth were seen once. Sequencing used PBMCs from the stem cell graft donor, obtained from the stem cell graft. The receptors shown here come from a human donor who donated a stem cell graft to a child with combined immunodeficiency.

The J gene is TRBJ2-1, the V gene TRBV7-2, with 8 bases lining up with TRBD1. The germline CDR1 and CDR2 sequences are SGHTA and FQGNSA. CDR3 length: 14 amino acids. V shed 5 bases, J shed 6 bases, and the junction held 6 bases outside the gene matches. The DNA for the CDR3 is TGTGCCAGCAGCCCATGGACAGGGCCCAATGAGCAGTTCTTC. Translation gives CASSPWTGPNEQFF.

The chain is built from TRBV30 and TRBJ2-3; TRBD1 matches at 8 bases. The J segment lost 0 bases and the V segment lost 1 base, leaving 3 bases of the junction unmatched. The germline gives CDR1 GTSNPN, CDR2 SVGIG (reference sequence). This CDR3 contains 15 residues. The CDR3 DNA is TGTGCCTGGAGTGCGACAGGGGCGAGCACAGATACGCAGTATTTT. Amino acids: CAWSATGASTDTQYF.

CDR3 nucleotides: TGTGCCAGCAGTGTAGTCAGGGTAAAAGCGGGCCCCTACAATGAGCAGTTCTTC. Translated, it gives CASSVVRVKAGPYNEQFF. This sequence joins TRBV12-3 or TRBV12-4 and TRBJ2-1, with a possible D match to TRBD2 (6 bases). The CDR3 is made up of 18 amino acids. V lost 5 bases and J lost 2, with 22 bases in between.

There are a few counts of this clonotype. The chain is built from TRBV4-3 and TRBJ2-3; perhaps D is TRBD1 or TRBD2 (5 bases each). V lost 4 bases, J lost 5 bases, and 10 bases lay in between. Germline CDR1 reads LGHNA; CDR2 reads YSLEER. The length of the CDR3 is 13 residues. CDR3 nucleotides: TGCGCCAGCAGCCCGGGACGGGAAGATACGCAGTATTTT. Amino acid sequence: CASSPGREDTQYF.

The chain has TRBV3-1 and TRBJ2-1; D unresolved. The germline V gene has CDR1 LGHDT and CDR2 YNNKEL (reference sequence). V dropped 4 bases and J dropped 3 bases, with 16 bases sitting between them. The CDR3 has 16 amino acids. The CDR3 sequence: CASSPLFAVGYNEQFF. As DNA, the CDR3 is TGTGCCAGCAGCCCCCTATTCGCGGTTGGCTACAATGAGCAGTTCTTC.

V and J are TRBV18 and TRBJ1-2, with no clear D. V dropped 0 bases and J dropped 2 bases, with 10 bases sitting between them. This CDR3 contains 15 residues. Germline V CDR1 and CDR2: KGHSH, LQKENI. The CDR3 coding sequence is TGTGCCAGCTCACCACCCGTCCGGGGAAACTATGGCTACACCTTC. The encoded protein is CASSPPVRGNYGYTF. Full variable domain (outside the CDR3, taken from reference TRBV18 and TRBJ1-2): NAGVMQNPRHLVRRRGQEARLRCSPMKGHSHVYWYRQLPEEGLKFMVYLQKENIIDESGMPKERFSAEFPKEGPSILRIQQVVRGDSAAYFCASSPPVRGNYGYTFGSGTRLTVV.

In DNA, the CDR3 is TGTGCCAGCAGGATTCAAGAGACCCAGTACTTC. This sequence encodes CASRIQETQYF. The chain couples TRBV25-1 to TRBJ2-5, with D unclear. Germline values: CDR1 MGHDK, CDR2 SYGVNS. CDR3 length: 11 amino acids. V lost 6 bases and J lost 2, with 4 bases in between.

This clonotype occurred a few times. The chain combines TRBV7-9 with TRBJ2-1, with TRBD2 matching 10 bases. J gave up 5 bases and V 4 bases, and 5 bases lay outside the gene matches. In germline, CDR1 is SEHNR, CDR2 FQNEAQ (reference sequence). The length of the CDR3 is 15 residues. The CDR3 loop reads CASSSPTSGHNEQFF. DNA for the CDR3: TGTGCCAGCAGCTCCCCGACTAGCGGGCACAATGAGCAGTTCTTC.

This clonotype has more than one count but fewer than ten. The genes are TRBV5-5 and TRBJ1-5; D gene ambiguous. The CDR3 runs 14 residues. Per the germline V gene, CDR1 is SGHKS and CDR2 is YYEKEE (reference sequence). Trimming pared 2 bases from V and 0 bases from J, leaving 6 bases between. CDR3 region: CASSFGNSNQPQHF. CDR3 sequence (DNA): TGTGCCAGCAGCTTTGGGAATAGCAATCAGCCCCAGCATTTT.

This clonotype was picked up many times. The gene calls are TRBV6-6 and TRBJ2-7; weak D call: TRBD2 (7 bases). This CDR3 contains 13 residues. Trimming pared 2 bases from V and 6 bases from J, leaving 11 bases between. Germline loops: CDR1 MNHNY, CDR2 SVGAGI (reference sequence). The CDR3 DNA is TGTGCCAGCAGTTACAGGGGGGAGGGCGAGCAGTACTTC. It specifies CASSYRGEGEQYF.

This clonotype turned up a few times. The chain couples TRBV5-1 to TRBJ2-7, with no clear D. The V and J ends lost 0 bases and 4 bases respectively, with 8 bases between them. The CDR3 runs to 13 residues. Germline-derived CDR1 and CDR2 are SGHRS and YFSETQ. CDR3 nucleotides: TGCGCCAGCAGCTTGGAGGGCAGATACGAGCAGTACTTC. Residues: CASSLEGRYEQYF.

This clonotype was recorded many times. The CDR3: CASSIGQGQRDEQYF. The CDR3 nucleotides are TGTGCCAGCAGTATAGGACAGGGCCAGCGGGACGAGCAGTACTTC. V and J are TRBV12-3 or TRBV12-4 and TRBJ2-7, with 8 bases identical to TRBD1. The CDR3 is 15 amino acids. V trimming: 5 bases; J trimming: 5 bases; junction bases outside the gene matches: 11.

This clonotype was found a few times. This chain uses TRBV9 with TRBJ2-1, with D unresolved. Trimming took 2 bases from V and 3 from J, leaving 6 bases between them. Germline assignment: CDR1 SGDLS and CDR2 YYNGEE. The CDR3 totals 13 residues. CDR3 amino acids: CASSVADYNEQFF. CDR3 in DNA: TGTGCCAGCAGCGTGGCGGACTACAATGAGCAGTTCTTC. Variable domain in full (rest from reference TRBV9 and TRBJ2-1): DSGVTQTPKHLITATGQRVTLRCSPRSGDLSVYWYQQSLDQGLQFLIQYYNGEERAKGNILERFSAQQFPDLHSELNLSSLELGDSALYFCASSVADYNEQFFGPGTRLTVL.

This clonotype was observed at least ten times. This chain links TRBV5-6 with TRBJ2-7; TRBD1 agrees at 8 bases. The CDR3 spans 14 residues. Per germline, CDR1 SGHDT and CDR2 YYEEEE. V gave up 5 bases and J gave up 4 bases; unmatched junction bases: 8. The CDR3 loop is CASSYDRGEYEQYF. The DNA of the CDR3 is TGTGCCAGCAGTTATGACAGGGGTGAATACGAGCAGTACTTC.

This rearrangement joins TRBV10-3 to TRBJ2-7; D is perhaps TRBD2 (5 bases). V lost 3 bases and J 0 bases, leaving 15 bases between the germline ends. Germline V lookup: CDR1 ENHRY, CDR2 SYGVKD. The CDR3 totals 16 residues. CDR3 sequence: CAISDRTPRSSYEQYF. The CDR3 DNA reads as TGTGCCATCAGTGACAGGACTCCCAGGAGCTCCTACGAGCAGTACTTC.

This chain's CDR3 is CASSLAFMPYEQYF. As DNA, the CDR3 is TGTGCCAGCAGCTTAGCGTTCATGCCCTACGAGCAGTACTTC. The chain combines TRBV7-9 with TRBJ2-7; no reliable D call. Germline V CDR1 and CDR2: SEHNR, FQNEAQ (reference sequence). This CDR3 has 14 amino acids. Trimming removed 0 bases from V and 2 bases from J, with 8 bases in between.

There are a few counts of this clonotype. This chain uses TRBV7-2 with TRBJ1-2; 7 bases agree with TRBD1. The ends lost 5 bases at V and 5 bases at J; junction bases unmatched: 8. The CDR3 is 14 residues long. Germline lookup yields CDR1 SGHTA and CDR2 FQGNSA. The CDR3 is CASSRQGGAYGYTF. The DNA of the CDR3 is TGTGCCAGCAGCCGACAGGGCGGAGCTTATGGCTACACCTTC. Full variable domain (missing parts from reference TRBV7-2 and TRBJ1-2): GAGVSQSPSNKVTEKGKDVELRCDPISGHTALYWYRQSLGQGLEFLIYFQGNSAPDKSGLPSDRFSAERTGGSVSTLTIQRTQQEDSAVYLCASSRQGGAYGYTFGSGTRLTVV.

This clonotype has only a few counts. The rearrangement links TRBV4-3 to TRBJ2-1; D may be TRBD2 (5 bases). The CDR3 loop spans 14 amino acids. Per germline, CDR1 LGHNA and CDR2 YSLEER. Trimming stripped 1 base from V and 12 bases from J, with 16 bases between. CDR3 loop: CASSQGVTSGRQFF. In DNA form, the CDR3 reads TGCGCCAGCAGCCAAGGGGTTACGAGTGGGAGGCAGTTCTTC.

This clonotype turned up a few times. DNA for the CDR3: TGTGCCAGCTCACCCTTGCCGGGAGGCGACAGCTCTGGAAACACCATATATTTT. This sequence encodes CASSPLPGGDSSGNTIYF. The rearrangement links TRBV18 to TRBJ1-3; TRBD1 might be the D (5 bases). Germline CDR1 and CDR2: KGHSH and LQKENI. The CDR3 is 18 amino acids. The ends were cut back, 3 bases at V and 0 bases at J, with 18 bases in the middle. The entire variable domain, with the rest obtained from reference TRBV18 and TRBJ1-3, is as follows: NAGVMQNPRHLVRRRGQEARLRCSPMKGHSHVYWYRQLPEEGLKFMVYLQKENIIDESGMPKERFSAEFPKEGPSILRIQQVVRGDSAAYFCASSPLPGGDSSGNTIYFGEGSWLTVV.

This clonotype has a handful of counts. This may come from a read error, since a much larger clone is one base off. The chain employs TRBV7-3 and TRBJ2-1; maybe TRBD1 (6 bases). With 5 bases removed from V and 4 bases from J, the gap between germline ends came to 9 bases. Germline loops: CDR1 SGHTA, CDR2 FQGTGA. The CDR3 totals 13 residues. The CDR3 region is CASSTDRYNEQFF. The CDR3, as DNA: TGTGCCAGCAGCACGGACAGATACAATGAGCAGTTCTTC.

This clonotype came up a few times. This chain connects TRBV12-3 or TRBV12-4 to TRBJ2-3; 8 positions match TRBD2. The CDR3 consists of 15 residues. The ends lost 8 bases at V and 4 bases at J; junction bases unmatched: 11. The CDR3 is CASPPREGDSDTQYF. CDR3 nucleotide sequence: TGTGCCAGCCCCCCCCGGGAGGGGGACTCAGATACGCAGTATTTT.